One and the same sample provided the 11 T cell receptor beta chains below, sequenced in a study of T cell changes during pregnancy in multiple sclerosis (dated 2019 in TCRdb). The method was the immunoSEQ multiplex PCR assay. TCRdb retrieved this table from immuneACCESS and kept in-frame rearrangements only. Not all clones are present; in checked studies, unresolved V genes account for under half, and no reason is known for the remainder. In this sample the table shows 70,000 to 95,000 clones, roughly 93% of which occur a single time. The ten largest make up 3.5% to 4.5% of the sample. The material sequenced was peripheral blood, taken in the first trimester of pregnancy. The receptor source for this set is a female donor with multiple sclerosis, enrolled in a pregnancy study.

The J gene is TRBJ2-7, the V gene TRBV4-1; TRBD1 aligns across 7 bases. Germline V gives CDR1 MGHRA, CDR2 YSYEKL. CDR3 length: 15 residues. V trimming: 2 bases; J trimming: 1 base; junction bases outside the gene matches: 5. CDR3 sequence (DNA): TGCGCCAGCAGCCAACCGGGACAGCTATCCTACGAGCAGTACTTC. Its protein product is CASSQPGQLSYEQYF.

J is TRBJ1-2 and V is TRBV20-1; D remains ambiguous. Trimming left V 3 bases short and J 2 bases short, with 4 bases between. Per germline, CDR1 DFQATT and CDR2 SNEGSKA (reference sequence). The CDR3 totals 11 residues. The CDR3 loop is CSASSNYGYTF. CDR3 nucleotides: TGCAGTGCTAGCTCGAACTATGGCTACACCTTC.

The chain combines TRBV4-1 with TRBJ1-4, with 7 bases fitting TRBD1. The V gene end was trimmed by 2 bases and the J gene end by 7 bases; junction bases not matched to a gene: 10. The germline CDR1 and CDR2 sequences are MGHRA and YSYEKL. This CDR3 spans 16 amino acids. The CDR3 loop is CASSQQTDRVGEKLFF. CDR3 coding DNA: TGCGCCAGCAGCCAACAGACTGACAGGGTCGGTGAAAAACTGTTTTTT.

This chain joins TRBV19 and TRBJ1-1; D is unresolved. Deletions cut 3 bases from V and 0 bases from J, with 8 bases between. The CDR3 covers 14 residues. Germline V CDR1 and CDR2: LNHDA, SQIVND (reference sequence). CDR3 amino acids: CASSIWAMNTEAFF. CDR3 DNA: TGTGCCAGTAGTATCTGGGCCATGAACACTGAAGCTTTCTTT.

The chain couples TRBV7-3 to TRBJ1-4, with D hard to call. The ends were cut back, 0 bases at V and 8 bases at J, with 13 bases in the middle. Germline V lookup: CDR1 SGHTA, CDR2 FQGTGA. The CDR3 runs to 15 residues. In nucleotides, the CDR3 is TGTGCCAGCAGCTTAACCGGGTCCCAAGGAGAAAAACTGTTTTTT. It translates to CASSLTGSQGEKLFF.

The chain recombines TRBV14 with TRBJ1-2; 9 bases agree with TRBD1. V lost 3 bases to trimming and J lost 3 bases; unmatched junction nucleotides: 5. This CDR3 contains 15 residues. Looked up from germline, CDR1 is SGHDN and CDR2 is FVKESK. CDR3 in DNA: TGTGCCAGCAGCCAGCGGAGGGACAGGGACTATGGCTACACCTTC. Translated, it gives CASSQRRDRDYGYTF.

This clone was seen once. The V gene is TRBV2, the J gene TRBJ1-2; TRBD1 agrees at 7 bases. The length of the CDR3 is 13 residues. The V and J ends lost 4 bases and 6 bases, in that order; junction bases with no gene match: 5. Per germline, CDR1 SNHLY and CDR2 FYNNEI. Here the CDR3 reads CASSVGTDHGYTF. CDR3 in DNA: TGTGCCAGCAGTGTAGGGACAGATCATGGCTACACCTTC.

The gene calls are TRBV19 and TRBJ2-1, with TRBD2 identical over 9 bases. CDR1 and CDR2 (germline): LNHDA, SQIVND (reference sequence). The CDR3 loop spans 16 amino acids. J was trimmed by 4 bases and V by 3 bases; bases with no gene match: 7. CDR3 protein: CASSIASGGMYNEQFF. The CDR3 coding sequence is TGTGCCAGTAGTATCGCCAGCGGGGGGATGTACAATGAGCAGTTCTTC.

This sequence joins TRBV20-1 and TRBJ2-1; no reliable D call. Trimming took off 3 bases at V and 8 bases at J, with 5 bases between the two ends. From germline, CDR1 is DFQATT and CDR2 SNEGSKA (reference sequence). This CDR3 has 10 residues. The CDR3, as DNA: TGCAGTGCTAGGGGCTATGAGCAGTTCTTC. This translates into CSARGYEQFF.

The rearrangement uses TRBV5-1 and TRBJ1-4; possibly TRBD1 for D (6 bases). Looked up from germline, CDR1 is SGHRS and CDR2 is YFSETQ. V shed 0 bases and J shed 3 bases, with 9 bases lying between them. The CDR3 has 15 amino acids. The CDR3 protein is CASSLVSGANEKLFF. The DNA for the CDR3 is TGCGCCAGCAGCTTGGTGTCAGGGGCTAATGAAAAACTGTTTTTT.

This clone has only one observation. The gene calls are TRBV19 and TRBJ1-2; 12 bases align to TRBD1. Germline V gene data show CDR1 as LNHDA and CDR2 as SQIVND (reference sequence). Germline trimming cut 5 bases from V and 1 base from J; bases unmatched to any gene: 5. The CDR3 is 16 residues long. The CDR3 region is CASSPGTGGFNYGYTF. For the CDR3, the DNA is TGTGCCAGTAGTCCCGGGACAGGGGGCTTTAACTATGGCTACACCTTC.